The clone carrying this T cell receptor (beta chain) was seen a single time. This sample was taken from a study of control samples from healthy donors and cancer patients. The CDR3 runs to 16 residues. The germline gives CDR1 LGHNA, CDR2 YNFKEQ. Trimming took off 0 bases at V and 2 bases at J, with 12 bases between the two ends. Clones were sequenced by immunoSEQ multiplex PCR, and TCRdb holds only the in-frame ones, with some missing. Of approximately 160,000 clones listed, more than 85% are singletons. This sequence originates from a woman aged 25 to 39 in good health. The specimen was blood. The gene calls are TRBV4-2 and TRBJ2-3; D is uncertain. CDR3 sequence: CASSQEGSVLTDTQYF. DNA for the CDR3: TGTGCCAGCAGCCAAGAGGGCAGCGTCCTCACAGATACGCAGTATTTT.